The sequence of this T cell receptor beta chain was determined in a study of human T cells and chemical hapten exposure. Each CDR3 protein is one row after TCRdb ran MiXCR on the RACE reads. Of fewer than 150,000 distinct CDR3 sequences listed, approximately 13% are singletons. Noted time point: patch test 1, 2 weeks after DPC sensitization. Indicated treatment: therapeutic diphenylcyclopropenone sensitization with weekly scalp DPC. V dropped 2 bases and J dropped 2 bases, with 10 bases sitting between them. CDR1 and CDR2 (germline): DFQATT, SNEGSKA (reference sequence). The CDR3 contains 14 residues.

The clonotype comes from a man between 18 and 35 years old with alopecia areata. Some clones in this sample may be carry-over from other donors' samples. This chain connects TRBV20-1 to TRBJ1-5, with D perhaps TRBD1 (5 bases). This sample comprised whole blood, obtained in connection with sensitization to the hapten diphenylcyclopropenone (DPC). The DNA of the CDR3 is TGCAGTGCTAGAAGGAGGGGTTGCAATCAGCCCCAGCATTTT. Translating it yields CSARRRGCNQPQHF.